These 14 T cell receptor beta chains came from one sample sequenced in a study. Using its own MiXCR run on the 5' RACE reads, TCRdb lists one record per CDR3 protein. The data show 62,000 or so distinct CDR3 sequences, roughly 28% seen once. The sorted Tregs were CD4+CD25+CD127-/low cells. The sequenced sample consisted of tumor-infiltrating Tregs sorted from the breast tumor. The receptors stem from a female donor with breast cancer.

This clonotype was seen a few times. This chain links TRBV11-2 with TRBJ1-6; TRBD1 matches at 8 bases. The ends lost 5 bases at V and 1 base at J; junction bases unmatched: 10. Per the germline V gene, CDR1 is SGHAT and CDR2 is FQNNGV. This CDR3 contains 18 residues. CDR3 region: CASSPGRGPSSYNSPLHF. The CDR3 DNA sequence: TGTGCCAGCAGCCCCGGCAGGGGGCCCAGTTCCTATAATTCACCCCTCCACTTT.

The gene calls are TRBV3-1 and TRBJ2-7; no clear D. Between the trimmed V and J ends, which lost 0 bases and 1 base, there was a span of 4 bases. CDR1 and CDR2 (germline): LGHDT, YNNKEL (reference sequence). The CDR3 sequence is 13 residues long. The CDR3 reads CASSQDRSYEQYF. The CDR3 bases are TGTGCCAGCAGCCAAGATAGATCCTACGAGCAGTACTTC.

Only a few counts were recorded for this clonotype. The chain is built from TRBV7-2 and TRBJ2-2, with D maybe TRBD1 (6 bases). The germline CDR1 and CDR2 sequences are SGHTA and FQGNSA. CDR3 length equals 15 residues. Trimming pared 5 bases from V and 3 bases from J, leaving 13 bases between. The CDR3 spells CASSREQGYTGELFF. The CDR3 DNA follows: TGTGCCAGCAGCCGCGAACAGGGCTACACCGGGGAGCTGTTTTTT.

The chain is built from TRBV29-1 and TRBJ2-7; D might be TRBD1 (6 bases). Germline V gene data show CDR1 as SQVTM and CDR2 as ANQGSEA. The germline V and J ends were trimmed by 4 bases and 5 bases, with 12 bases remaining between them. CDR3 length equals 12 residues. The CDR3 region has the DNA TGCAGCGTTGCACAGGGTGGGGACGAGCAGTACTTC. Encoded protein: CSVAQGGDEQYF.

In this sample, this clonotype turned up a few times. The V and J genes are TRBV10-3 and TRBJ2-1, with 13 bases lining up with TRBD2. Unmatched junction bases numbered 4, after V lost 2 bases and J lost 15 bases. The germline gives CDR1 ENHRY, CDR2 SYGVKD. CDR3 size: 13 residues. The CDR3 nucleotides read TGTGCCATCAGTGAGGGGACTAGCGGGATAGTGTTCTTC. Translating gives CAISEGTSGIVFF.

Only a few counts were recorded for this clonotype. The chain couples TRBV7-2 to TRBJ2-3, with D tentatively TRBD1 or TRBD2 (5 bases each). Germline lookup yields CDR1 SGHTA and CDR2 FQGNSA. The CDR3 loop spans 14 amino acids. Trimming took off 1 base at V and 4 bases at J, with 9 bases between the two ends. CDR3 nucleotides: TGTGCCAGCAGCTTAGTGGGACGGTCAGATACGCAGTATTTT. Amino acids: CASSLVGRSDTQYF.

Worth noting for this clonotype: A much larger clone lies a single base off, so this may be a read error. The chain recombines TRBV7-2 with TRBJ2-1; 12 bases match TRBD2. This CDR3 has 16 residues. The V gene's germline CDR1 is SGHTA and CDR2 FQGNSA. The CDR3 loop is CASSRRASGGASEQLF. Written as DNA, the CDR3 is TGTGCCAGCAGCCGACGCGCTAGCGGGGGGGCCTCTGAGCAGCTCTTC.

In this sample, this clonotype turned up a few times. The germline gene is not matched at one end of the junction; a read error may be the cause. This chain links TRBV19 with TRBJ2-1; tentatively, D is TRBD1 (6 bases). The CDR3 loop spans 15 amino acids. Looked up from germline, CDR1 is LNHDA and CDR2 is SQIVND (reference sequence). The CDR3 DNA is TGTGCCAGTAGTGTAGACAGGTCGAGCTACAATGAGCAGTTCTTC. As protein: CASSVDRSSYNEQFF.

Concerning this clonotype: Mismatch with germline at one junction end may stem from a read error. The chain is built from TRBV5-1 and TRBJ2-7, with TRBD2 identical over 8 bases. The germline CDR1 and CDR2 sequences are SGHRS and YFSETQ. This CDR3 is 14 amino acids long. The CDR3 region is CTSSSTGGSYEQYF. DNA of the CDR3: TGCACCAGCAGCTCTACGGGAGGGTCCTACGAGCAGTACTTC.

The CDR3 bases are TGTGCCAGCAGCTTAAGTGGGACAGGGGGTATCTATGGCTACACCTTC. Protein product: CASSLSGTGGIYGYTF. The rearrangement uses TRBV7-9 and TRBJ1-2; 11 nucleotides align to TRBD1. The CDR3 runs 16 residues. The germline V gene encodes CDR1 SEHNR and CDR2 FQNEAQ (reference sequence). V lost 2 bases to trimming and J lost 4 bases; unmatched junction nucleotides: 6.

This clonotype was found many times. J is TRBJ1-5 and V is TRBV6-2 or TRBV6-3; D is ambiguous. V lost 2 bases to trimming and J lost 6 bases, with 11 bases between them. Germline CDR1 and CDR2: MNHEY and SVGEGT. This CDR3 is 14 amino acids long. CDR3 protein: CASSYNRRGQPQHF. In DNA, the CDR3 is TGTGCCAGCAGTTACAACAGACGCGGTCAGCCCCAGCATTTT.

This clonotype was recorded many times. The chain links TRBV5-1 to TRBJ1-6; possibly TRBD1 for D (5 bases). The CDR3 has 15 residues. V gave up 2 bases and J gave up 8 bases, with 14 bases separating them. Germline V CDR1 and CDR2: SGHRS, YFSETQ. CDR3 bases: TGCGCCAGCAGCTTCGGACATGATATTGATTCACCCCTCCACTTT. This codes for CASSFGHDIDSPLHF.

The sample holds a few counts of this clonotype. The chain combines TRBV5-1 with TRBJ2-7; D not certain. V was trimmed by 1 base and J by 5 bases, leaving 4 bases between them. Germline-derived CDR1 and CDR2 are SGHRS and YFSETQ. This CDR3 comprises 11 residues. CDR3 coding DNA: TGCGCCAGCAGCTTGAACAACGAGCAGTACTTC. Translation: CASSLNNEQYF.

On this clonotype: A much more abundant neighbour one base away suggests this may be a read error. The chain links TRBV20-1 to TRBJ2-7, with 7 positions matching TRBD2. The V gene's germline CDR1 is DFQATT and CDR2 SNEGSKA (reference sequence). Germline trimming cut 4 bases from V and 3 bases from J; bases unmatched to any gene: 9. CDR3 length: 14 residues. CDR3 protein: CSAKGRLAHYEQYF. The CDR3 coding sequence is TGCAGTGCTAAAGGCCGACTAGCCCACTACGAGCAGTACTTC.